This is a list of T cell receptor beta chains from one sample in a study of technical replicates of blood from a few donors. Measured with immunoSEQ multiplex PCR; TCRdb has only the in-frame clones, and not every one. The sample has about 83,000 clones, roughly nine tenths seen once. The specimen sequenced was T cells isolated from PBMCs. All receptors come from a human donor in good health. The CDR3 runs from the conserved cysteine through the conserved F or W. Each record gives: clone size, V gene, J gene, D gene, CDR3 DNA, CDR3 protein. D genes are given only for firm matches. Clone sizes are given selectively: once, few, many, or a class where the clone is expanded.

>-|TRBV30|TRBJ1-1|-
TGTGCCTGGAGTGTACCAGGTATGAACACTGAAGCTTTCTTT
CAWSVPGMNTEAFF
>-|TRBV28|TRBJ2-4|TRBD2
TGTGCCAGCAGTTTAGGGCGGGAGACCAAAAACATTCAGTACTTC
CASSLGRETKNIQYF
>-|TRBV5-1|TRBJ2-7|-
TGCGCCAGCAGCCGGGACTTCCCCCCGGTCGAGCAGTACTTC
CASSRDFPPVEQYF
>-|TRBV2|TRBJ1-1|TRBD1
TGTGCCAGCAGTGCAAGGGGGCCGAGCACTGAAGCTTTCTTT
CASSARGPSTEAFF
>-|TRBV19|TRBJ1-5|-
TGTGCCAGTAGTATAGGGGCTAGCAATCAGCCCCAGCATTTT
CASSIGASNQPQHF
>-|TRBV6-5|TRBJ2-5|-
TGTGCCAGCAGTTATGGGGAGGGGGAAGAGACCCAGTACTTC
CASSYGEGEETQYF
>few|TRBV29-1|TRBJ1-1|-
TGCAGCGTTGCGGAGCTAAAAAAGAACACTGAAGCTTTCTTT
CSVAELKKNTEAFF
>-|TRBV6-1|TRBJ2-3|TRBD1
TGTGCCAGCAGGTTCACAGGGGGTACGCAGTATTTT
CASRFTGGTQYF
>-|TRBV13|TRBJ2-1|TRBD2
TGTGCCAGCAGCCCTCCGATAGCGGGAGATATTAGGCGCCCCTACAATGAGCAGTTCTTC
CASSPPIAGDIRRPYNEQFF
>-|TRBV9|TRBJ2-1|-
TGTGCCAGCAGCGTAGAGGGGGGGACGCGCCAGTTCTTC
CASSVEGGTRQFF
>-|TRBV7-2|TRBJ1-2|-
TGTGCCAGCAGCTTAGGTTCAGGCGATAACTATGGCTACACCTTC
CASSLGSGDNYGYTF
>-|TRBV27|TRBJ2-7|-
TGTGCCAGCAGTTTGTCAGGGATGCAATACGAGCAGTACTTC
CASSLSGMQYEQYF
>-|TRBV4-1|TRBJ1-4|-
TGCGCCAGCAGCCAAGACTGGAGGGAGGGCGAAAAACTGTTTTTT
CASSQDWREGEKLFF
>-|TRBV18|TRBJ1-5|-
TGTGCCAGCTCAACAGGGTATGCTAGCAATCAGCCCCAGCATTTT
CASSTGYASNQPQHF
>-|TRBV7-3|TRBJ2-7|-
TGTGCCAGCAGCTTAATTATCCAGGGCGAGCAGTACTTC
CASSLIIQGEQYF
>-|TRBV7-2|TRBJ1-1|TRBD1
TGTGCCAGCAGCCTCAGGGGGATGAACACTGAAGCTTTCTTT
CASSLRGMNTEAFF
>-|TRBV15|TRBJ2-1|TRBD1
TGTGCCACCAGCAGAGATCTCGGACAGGGGACTCTCTACAATGAGCAGTTCTTC
CATSRDLGQGTLYNEQFF
>-|TRBV6-5|TRBJ2-7|-
TGTGCCAGCAGTTCCCAGAAGGGACTTAGGGGGCAGTACTTC
CASSSQKGLRGQYF
>-|TRBV6-5|TRBJ2-7|-
TGTGCCAGCAGTCGCGGGGGCATATCCTACGAGCAGTACTTC
CASSRGGISYEQYF
>-|TRBV7-6|TRBJ1-1|-
TGTGCCAGCAGCTTAGCTGTCAGGGAAAACACTGAAGCTTTCTTT
CASSLAVRENTEAFF
>-|TRBV7-9|TRBJ1-1|-
TGTGCCAGCAATCGGAACACTGAAGCTTTCTTT
CASNRNTEAFF
>-|TRBV7-8|TRBJ1-1|-
TGTGCCAGCAGCTTAGGAGGTCTCACTGAAGCTTTCTTT
CASSLGGLTEAFF
>-|TRBV27|TRBJ1-3|-
TGTGCCAGCAGCCCGGACTTATTTACTGGAAACACCATATATTTT
CASSPDLFTGNTIYF
>-|TRBV9|TRBJ1-3|TRBD1
TGTGCCAGCAGCCAGACAGGGGCGTCTGGAAACACCATATATTTT
CASSQTGASGNTIYF
>-|TRBV4-1|TRBJ2-7|-
TGCGCCAGCAGCCACCCACAGGGTTACGAGCAGTACTTC
CASSHPQGYEQYF
>-|TRBV9|TRBJ1-1|-
TGTGCCAGCAGCGCACACGCTAGGGGTCCCACTGAAGCTTTCTTT
CASSAHARGPTEAFF
>-|TRBV30|TRBJ2-1|-
TGTGCCTGGAGTGGCAGCGGATACTCCTACAATGAGCAGTTCTTC
CAWSGSGYSYNEQFF
>-|TRBV23-1|TRBJ2-1|-
TGCGCCAGCAAACCCCAAGGGGGTAGTCAGTTCTTC
CASKPQGGSQFF
>-|TRBV29-1|TRBJ2-7|TRBD1
TGCAGCGTTGAGTGGGACAGCTTGAACCTCGAGCAGTACTTC
CSVEWDSLNLEQYF
>-|TRBV7-6|TRBJ2-7|TRBD2
TGTGCCAGCAGCCACCACAACACACCCGGGACTAGCGCCCACGAGCAGTACTTC
CASSHHNTPGTSAHEQYF
>once|TRBV19|TRBJ2-3|-
TGTGCCAGTAGTCTCGGGGGTGGCACAGATACGCAGTATTTT
CASSLGGGTDTQYF
>-|TRBV11-2|TRBJ2-3|TRBD2
TGTGCCAGCAGCTTGTGGGCGGGAGCATCGGATACGCAGTATTTT
CASSLWAGASDTQYF
>-|TRBV6-4|TRBJ2-1|TRBD2
TGTGCCAGCAGTCCCAGCGGGGCCTACAATGAGCAGTTCTTC
CASSPSGAYNEQFF
>-|TRBV6-5|TRBJ2-7|-
TGTGCCAGCAGTTGGCAGACCCGGGGAGGTCCCTACGAGCAGTACTTC
CASSWQTRGGPYEQYF
>-|TRBV9|TRBJ1-2|TRBD1
TGTGCCAGCAGCGCCGGGACAGTTAACTATGGCTACACCTTC
CASSAGTVNYGYTF
>-|TRBV29-1|TRBJ2-1|TRBD1
TGCAGCGTTGATCGGACCTCGGGACAGACTTACAATGAGCAGTTCTTC
CSVDRTSGQTYNEQFF
>-|TRBV5-8|TRBJ2-5|-
TGTGCCAGCAGCTTGGCCCCGGACCAAGAGACCCAGTACTTC
CASSLAPDQETQYF
>-|TRBV2|TRBJ2-1|TRBD1
TGTGCCAGCAGTAACAGGGGGCCTAGCTCCCTTTACAATGAGCAGTTCTTC
CASSNRGPSSLYNEQFF
>-|TRBV7-7|TRBJ2-1|TRBD1
TGTGCCAGCAGCTCCGGACAGGGGGGTTACAATGAGCAGTTCTTC
CASSSGQGGYNEQFF
>-|TRBV30|TRBJ2-1|-
TGTGCCTGGAGTGTCGGGAGCTCCTACAATGAGCAGTTCTTC
CAWSVGSSYNEQFF